This TCR beta chain was profiled in a study of read filtering for tumor transcriptome and immune sequencing. Study at large: IR-seq gave about 3.5 to 10.27 million TCR reads per sample; RNA-seq gave roughly 80 to 1273.

Trimming removed 5 bases from V and 0 bases from J, with 4 bases in between. The germline gives CDR1 SQVTM, CDR2 ANQGSEA. The CDR3 loop spans 11 amino acids. From 350 to 500 ng of RNA, a library with molecular barcoded alpha/delta and beta/gamma adaptors was made. TCRdb ran MiXCR on the reads and lists one entry per CDR3 protein. The sample carries 25,000 to 35,000 distinct CDR3 sequences, approximately 15% recorded once. A few counts support this clonotype. The clonotype was recovered from a donor at least 40 years old with multiple myeloma. The V call is TRBV29-1, the J call TRBJ1-1; no clear D gene. The source material was a population of CD138-negative cells sorted from bone marrow. As DNA, the CDR3 is TGCAGCGTTTTATTGAACACTGAAGCTTTCTTT. Residues: CSVLLNTEAFF.